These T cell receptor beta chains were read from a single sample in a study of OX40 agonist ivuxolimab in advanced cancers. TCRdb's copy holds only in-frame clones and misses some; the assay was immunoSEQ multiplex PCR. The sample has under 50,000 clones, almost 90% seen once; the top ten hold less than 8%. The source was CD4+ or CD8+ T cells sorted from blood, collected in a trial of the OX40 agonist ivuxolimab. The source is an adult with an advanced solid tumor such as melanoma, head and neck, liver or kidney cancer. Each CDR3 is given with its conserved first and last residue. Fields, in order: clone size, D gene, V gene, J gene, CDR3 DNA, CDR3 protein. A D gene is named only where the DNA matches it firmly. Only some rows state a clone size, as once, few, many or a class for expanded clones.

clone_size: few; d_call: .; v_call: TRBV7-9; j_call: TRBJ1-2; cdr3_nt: TGTGCCAGCAGCTTAGGTGTTTCAGGTCACTATGGCTACACCTTC; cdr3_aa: CASSLGVSGHYGYTF
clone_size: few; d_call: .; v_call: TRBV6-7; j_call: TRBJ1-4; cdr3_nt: TGTGCCAGCAGTTACTCGAAAGGGTGGGCCTCAACTAATGAAAAACTGTTTTTT; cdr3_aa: CASSYSKGWASTNEKLFF
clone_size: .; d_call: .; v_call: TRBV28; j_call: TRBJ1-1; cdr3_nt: TGTGCCAGCAGGGACCTATCTTCTCCTTTCTTT; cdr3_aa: CASRDLSSPFF
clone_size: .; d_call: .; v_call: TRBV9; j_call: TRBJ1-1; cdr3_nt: TGTGCCAGCAGCGTAGGAACGCACATGAACACTGAAGCTTTCTTT; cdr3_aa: CASSVGTHMNTEAFF
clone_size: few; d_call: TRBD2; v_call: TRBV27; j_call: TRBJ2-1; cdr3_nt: TGTGCCAGCAGTCACGGCGGGAGGGGGGTCGTTTGGCAGTTCTTC; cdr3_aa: CASSHGGRGVVWQFF
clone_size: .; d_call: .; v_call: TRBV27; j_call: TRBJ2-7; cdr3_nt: TGTGCCAGCAGTTTATCGAGGGGCGCCTGGGAGCAGTACTTC; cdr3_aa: CASSLSRGAWEQYF
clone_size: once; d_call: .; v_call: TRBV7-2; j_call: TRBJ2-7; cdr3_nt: TGTGCCAGCAGCTATTCGACAGAACACTACGAGCAGTACTTC; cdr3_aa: CASSYSTEHYEQYF
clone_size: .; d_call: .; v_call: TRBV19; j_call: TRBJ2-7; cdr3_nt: TGTGCCAGTGGGGGCGGGGCTCCCTACGAGCAGTACTTC; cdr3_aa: CASGGGAPYEQYF
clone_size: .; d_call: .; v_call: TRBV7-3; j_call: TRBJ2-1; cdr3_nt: TGTGCCAGCAGCTTACGGGGCGGGAAGTACAATGAGCAGTTCTTC; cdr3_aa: CASSLRGGKYNEQFF
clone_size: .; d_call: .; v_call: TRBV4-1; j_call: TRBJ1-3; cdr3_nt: TGCGCCAGCAGCGGGCGGACAGTCGACTCTGGAAACACCATATATTTT; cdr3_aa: CASSGRTVDSGNTIYF
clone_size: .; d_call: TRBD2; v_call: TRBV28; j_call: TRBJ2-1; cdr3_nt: TGTGCCAGCAGCCCCGGGACTAGTGACTACGAGCAGTTCTTC; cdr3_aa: CASSPGTSDYEQFF
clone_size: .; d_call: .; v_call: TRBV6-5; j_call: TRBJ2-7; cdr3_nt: TGTGCCAGCAGTCTCTCGCTAGCTACCTACGAGCAGTACTTC; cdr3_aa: CASSLSLATYEQYF
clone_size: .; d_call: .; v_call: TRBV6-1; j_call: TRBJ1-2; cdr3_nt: TGTGCCAGCAGTGAAGACGGGGTTGCCTATGGCTACACCTTC; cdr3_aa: CASSEDGVAYGYTF
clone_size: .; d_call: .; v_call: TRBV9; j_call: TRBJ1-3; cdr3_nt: TGTGCCAGCAGCCCGCAGGGACTCTCTGGAAACACCATATATTTT; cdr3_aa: CASSPQGLSGNTIYF
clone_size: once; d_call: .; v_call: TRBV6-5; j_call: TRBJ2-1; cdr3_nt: TGTGCCAGCAGTTACTCACAGGCGCCCTACAATGAGCAGTTCTTC; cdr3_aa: CASSYSQAPYNEQFF
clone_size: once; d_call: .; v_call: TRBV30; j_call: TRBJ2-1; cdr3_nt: TGTGCCTGCAACTTCGCGTTGAGACTCCCAAATGAGCAGTTCTTC; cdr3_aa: CACNFALRLPNEQFF
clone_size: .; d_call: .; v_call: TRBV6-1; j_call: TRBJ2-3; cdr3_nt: TGTGCCAGCGCTAGACAGGGAGGAACAGATACGCAGTATTTT; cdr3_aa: CASARQGGTDTQYF
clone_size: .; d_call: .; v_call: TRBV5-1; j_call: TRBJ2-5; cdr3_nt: TGCGCCAGCAGCCTTGGGGCCTTACTAGCAGACCAAGAGACCCAGTACTTC; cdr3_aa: CASSLGALLADQETQYF
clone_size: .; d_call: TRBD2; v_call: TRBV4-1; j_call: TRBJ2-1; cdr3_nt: TGCGCCAGCAGCCAATTTTCGCGGGAGGGCCTCAGGGATGAGCAGTTCTTC; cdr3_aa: CASSQFSREGLRDEQFF
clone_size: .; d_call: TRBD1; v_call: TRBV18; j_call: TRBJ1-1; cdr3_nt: TGTGCCAGCTCACCATCTGCAGGGGGCACTGAAGCTTTCTTT; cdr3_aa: CASSPSAGGTEAFF
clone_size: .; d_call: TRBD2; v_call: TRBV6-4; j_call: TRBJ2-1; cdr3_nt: TGTGCCAGCAGCCCCCGGACTAGCGGGATATCCTACAATGAGCAGTTCTTC; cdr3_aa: CASSPRTSGISYNEQFF
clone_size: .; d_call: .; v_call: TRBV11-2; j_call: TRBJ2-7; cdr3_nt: TGTGCCAGCAGCTTAGCCGGGACTGATATTTACGAGCAGTACTTC; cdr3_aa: CASSLAGTDIYEQYF
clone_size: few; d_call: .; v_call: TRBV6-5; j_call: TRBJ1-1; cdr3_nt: TGTGCCAGCAGTTACGGGGGCGGGATGAACACTGAAGCTTTCTTT; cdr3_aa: CASSYGGGMNTEAFF
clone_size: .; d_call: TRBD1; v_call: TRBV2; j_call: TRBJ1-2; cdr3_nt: TGTGCCAGCAGCGAACGGGACAGAGAAAACTATGGCTACACCTTC; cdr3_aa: CASSERDRENYGYTF
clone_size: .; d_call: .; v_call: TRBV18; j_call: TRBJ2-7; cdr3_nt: TGTGCCAGCTCACTTCAGGGGTCGGGCGAGCAGTACTTC; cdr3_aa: CASSLQGSGEQYF
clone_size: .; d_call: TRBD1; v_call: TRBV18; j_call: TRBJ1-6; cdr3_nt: TGTGCCAGCTCACCGACAGGGGCTTTCAATAATTCACCCCTCCACTTT; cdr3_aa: CASSPTGAFNNSPLHF
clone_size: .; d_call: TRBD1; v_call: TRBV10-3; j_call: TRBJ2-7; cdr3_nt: TGTGCCACCGAGCCGGGACAGGGGCGCGAGCAGTACTTC; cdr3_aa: CATEPGQGREQYF
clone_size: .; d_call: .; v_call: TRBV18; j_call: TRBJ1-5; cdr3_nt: TGTGCCAGCTCACCAGAGGGGGGCAATCAGCCCCAGCATTTT; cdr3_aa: CASSPEGGNQPQHF
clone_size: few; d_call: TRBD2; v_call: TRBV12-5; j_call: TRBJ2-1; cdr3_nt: TGTGCTAGTGGTGCAGGACTAGCGGGACGGGGTGAGCAGTTCTTC; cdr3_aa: CASGAGLAGRGEQFF
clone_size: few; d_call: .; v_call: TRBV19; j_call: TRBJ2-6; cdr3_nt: TGTGCCAGTAGTTCTCGACAGAACTCTGGGGCCAACGTCCTGACTTTC; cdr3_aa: CASSSRQNSGANVLTF
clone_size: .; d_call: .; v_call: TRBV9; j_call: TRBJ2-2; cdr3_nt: TGTGCCAGCAACATACAGGGTAATTCCGGGGAGCTGTTTTTT; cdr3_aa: CASNIQGNSGELFF
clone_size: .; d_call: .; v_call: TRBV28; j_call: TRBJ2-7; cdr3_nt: TGTGCCACATCCGGGGACGGGTACGAGCAGTACTTC; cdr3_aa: CATSGDGYEQYF
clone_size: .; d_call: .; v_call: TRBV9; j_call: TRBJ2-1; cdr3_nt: TGTGCCAGCAGCGTAGACGGGGATGCGTACAATGAGCAGTTCTTC; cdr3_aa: CASSVDGDAYNEQFF
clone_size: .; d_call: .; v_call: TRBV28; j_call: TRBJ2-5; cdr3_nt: TGTGCCAGCAGGCAGGGCCAAGAGACCCAGTACTTC; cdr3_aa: CASRQGQETQYF
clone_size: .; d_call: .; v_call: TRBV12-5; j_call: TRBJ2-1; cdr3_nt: TGTGCTAGTATGGGAAACAACTACAATGAGCAGTTCTTC; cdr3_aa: CASMGNNYNEQFF
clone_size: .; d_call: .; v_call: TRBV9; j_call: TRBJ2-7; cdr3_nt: TGTGCCAGCAGCGTCCATTCCGGGACTTTGGCTTCAGGCGAGCAGTACTTC; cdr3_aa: CASSVHSGTLASGEQYF
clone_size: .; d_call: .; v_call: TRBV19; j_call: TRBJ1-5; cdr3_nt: TGTGCCAGTAGTCTAGTTAGCAATCAGCCCCAGCATTTT; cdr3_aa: CASSLVSNQPQHF
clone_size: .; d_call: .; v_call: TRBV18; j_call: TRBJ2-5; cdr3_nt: TGTGCCAGCTCACCCAAGGTGAGGGGCCAAGAGACCCAGTACTTC; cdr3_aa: CASSPKVRGQETQYF
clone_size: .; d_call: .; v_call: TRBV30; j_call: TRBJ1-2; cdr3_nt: TGTGCCTGGAGTGGGGCCCACTGCACCTTC; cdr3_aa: CAWSGAHCTF
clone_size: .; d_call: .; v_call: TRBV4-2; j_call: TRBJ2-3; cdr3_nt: TGTGCCAGCAGCCAATCCCGGCCTGCAGATACGCAGTATTTT; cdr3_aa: CASSQSRPADTQYF
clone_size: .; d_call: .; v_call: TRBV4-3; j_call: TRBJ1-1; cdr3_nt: TGCGCCAGCAGCCAAGACACAGGGTGGACTGAAGCTTTCTTT; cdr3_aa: CASSQDTGWTEAFF
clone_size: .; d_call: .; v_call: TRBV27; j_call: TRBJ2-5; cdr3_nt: TGTGCCAGCAGTTCTCTACAGGTGGAGACCCAGTACTTC; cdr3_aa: CASSSLQVETQYF
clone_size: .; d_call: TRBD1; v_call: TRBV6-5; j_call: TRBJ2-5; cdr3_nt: TGTGCCAGCAGCCGGGACAGATTAGAGACCCAGTACTTC; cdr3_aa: CASSRDRLETQYF
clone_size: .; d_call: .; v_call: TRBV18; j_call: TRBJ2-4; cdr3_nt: TGCGCCAGCTCACCGGTAACAGGGATTCGGTCAAAAAACATTCAGTACTTC; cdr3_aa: CASSPVTGIRSKNIQYF
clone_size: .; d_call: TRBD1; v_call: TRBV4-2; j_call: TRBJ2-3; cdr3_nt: TGTGCCAGCAGCCAATCGACAGGGATGACCGATACGCAGTATTTT; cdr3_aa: CASSQSTGMTDTQYF
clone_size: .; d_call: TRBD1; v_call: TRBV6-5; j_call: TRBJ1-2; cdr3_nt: TGTGCCAGCAGTTACACCGACAGGGTCTATGGCTACACCTTC; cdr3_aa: CASSYTDRVYGYTF
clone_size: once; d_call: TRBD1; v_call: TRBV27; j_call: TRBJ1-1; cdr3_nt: TGTGCCAGCAGTTTATCTCCAGGGGGCTTCGCTGAAGCTTTCTTT; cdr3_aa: CASSLSPGGFAEAFF
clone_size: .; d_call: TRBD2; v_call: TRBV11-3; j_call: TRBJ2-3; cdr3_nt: TGTGCCAGCAGCCGAGGGGAGGGATCGGATCGCACAGATACGCAGTATTTT; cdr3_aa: CASSRGEGSDRTDTQYF
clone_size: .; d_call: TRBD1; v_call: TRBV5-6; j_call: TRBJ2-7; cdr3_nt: TGTGCCAGCAGCCCTCTAAGGACAGGGGGTTACGAGCAGTACTTC; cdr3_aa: CASSPLRTGGYEQYF
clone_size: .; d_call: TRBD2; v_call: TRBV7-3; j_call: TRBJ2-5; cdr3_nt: TGTGCCAGCAGCTTAGGGCAAGGACTAGCGGGAGCCCAAGAGACCCAGTACTTC; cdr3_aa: CASSLGQGLAGAQETQYF
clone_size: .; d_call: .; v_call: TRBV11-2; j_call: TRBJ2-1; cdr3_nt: TGTGCCAGCAGCTCACGGAAGCGGGTGGGTGGGAATGAGCAGTTCTTC; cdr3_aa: CASSSRKRVGGNEQFF